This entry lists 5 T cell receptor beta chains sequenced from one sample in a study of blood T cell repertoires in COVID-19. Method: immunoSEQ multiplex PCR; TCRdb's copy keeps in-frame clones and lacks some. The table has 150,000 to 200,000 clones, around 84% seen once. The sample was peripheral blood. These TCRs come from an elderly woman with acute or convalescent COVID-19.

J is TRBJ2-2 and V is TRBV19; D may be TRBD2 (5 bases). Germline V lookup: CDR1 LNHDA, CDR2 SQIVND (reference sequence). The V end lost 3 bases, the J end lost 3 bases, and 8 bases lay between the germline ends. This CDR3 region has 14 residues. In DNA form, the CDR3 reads TGTGCCAGTAGTATTGGGAGAGACACCGGGGAGCTGTTTTTT. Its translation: CASSIGRDTGELFF.

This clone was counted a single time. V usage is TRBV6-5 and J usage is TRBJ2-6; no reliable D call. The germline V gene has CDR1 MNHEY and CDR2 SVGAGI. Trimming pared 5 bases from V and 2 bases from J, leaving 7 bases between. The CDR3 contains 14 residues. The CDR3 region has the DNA TGTGCCAGCAGTAATCGGGCTGGGGCCAACGTCCTGACTTTC. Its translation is CASSNRAGANVLTF.

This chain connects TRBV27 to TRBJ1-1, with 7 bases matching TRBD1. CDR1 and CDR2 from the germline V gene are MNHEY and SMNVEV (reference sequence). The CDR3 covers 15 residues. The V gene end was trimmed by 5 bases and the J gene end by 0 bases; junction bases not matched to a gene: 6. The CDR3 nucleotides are TGTGCCAGCAGTCCAACCAGGGGGGTGAACACTGAAGCTTTCTTT. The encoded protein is CASSPTRGVNTEAFF.

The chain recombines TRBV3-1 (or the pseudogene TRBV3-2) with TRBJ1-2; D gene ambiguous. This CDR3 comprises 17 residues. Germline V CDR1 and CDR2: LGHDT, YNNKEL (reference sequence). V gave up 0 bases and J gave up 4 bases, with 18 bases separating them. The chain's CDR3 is CASSQERDSPASYGYTF. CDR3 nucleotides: TGTGCCAGCAGCCAAGAAAGAGACTCACCAGCCTCCTATGGCTACACCTTC.

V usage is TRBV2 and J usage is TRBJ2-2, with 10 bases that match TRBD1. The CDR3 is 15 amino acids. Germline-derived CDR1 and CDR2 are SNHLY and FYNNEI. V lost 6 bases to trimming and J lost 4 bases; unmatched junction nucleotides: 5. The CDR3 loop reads CASRGQGGVTGELFF. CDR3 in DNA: TGTGCCAGCAGAGGACAGGGGGGAGTCACCGGGGAGCTGTTTTTT.